The 26 T cell receptor beta chains given below trace back to one sample, sequenced in a study of blood T cell repertoires in COVID-19. The data were produced by immunoSEQ multiplex PCR, yet TCRdb's version contains in-frame clones alone and is incomplete. The data contain about 70,000 clones, 80% of them singletons. Source material: peripheral blood. The receptors come from a man aged 65-85 years who had recovered from COVID-19.

The gene calls are TRBV15 and TRBJ2-1, with 9 bases fitting TRBD2. Germline values: CDR1 LNHNV, CDR2 YYDKDF (reference sequence). V lost 7 bases, J lost 0 bases, and 4 bases stayed unmatched. CDR3 length equals 15 residues. CDR3 residues: CATIGGRASYNEQFF. The CDR3 DNA reads as TGTGCCACCATTGGCGGGAGGGCCTCCTACAATGAGCAGTTCTTC.

The chain recombines TRBV5-1 with TRBJ2-7; 10 nucleotides agree with TRBD1. The trim removed 3 bases at V and 5 bases at J, leaving 11 bases unmatched. This CDR3 is 16 amino acids long. Germline V CDR1 and CDR2: SGHRS, YFSETQ. The DNA of the CDR3 is TGCGCCAGCAGCTCAATTCAGACAGGGGGCGGAGACGAGCAGTACTTC. Residues: CASSSIQTGGGDEQYF.

This clone came up a few times. The chain has TRBV30 and TRBJ2-5; D perhaps matches TRBD2 (7 bases). Germline V lookup: CDR1 GTSNPN, CDR2 SVGIG (reference sequence). The CDR3 has 13 residues. V was shortened by 4 bases and J by 4 bases, with 13 bases between the two germline ends. CDR3 residues: CAWTTRGAETQYF. Written as DNA, the CDR3 is TGTGCCTGGACTACACGGGGGGCAGAGACCCAGTACTTC.

The chain recombines TRBV7-2 with TRBJ1-2, with 9 bases matching TRBD1. The CDR3 loop spans 15 amino acids. Trimming cost V 1 base and J 1 base; bases outside gene matches: 1. Germline CDR1 is SGHTA and CDR2 is FQGNSA. The CDR3 nucleotides are TGTGCCAGCAGCTTAGGACAGGGGGTTAACTATGGCTACACCTTC. This translates into CASSLGQGVNYGYTF.

The chain has TRBV27 and TRBJ2-6, with D possibly TRBD2 on 5 matching bases. The CDR3 is 16 amino acids. Germline CDR1 reads MNHEY; CDR2 reads SMNVEV (reference sequence). Between the trimmed V and J ends, which lost 5 bases and 0 bases, there was a span of 11 bases. The CDR3 DNA reads TGTGCCAGCAGTACTCGGACTCTCTCTGGGGCCAACGTCCTGACTTTC. It specifies CASSTRTLSGANVLTF.

This rearrangement joins TRBV5-6 to TRBJ1-3; 8 nucleotides match TRBD1. V shed 6 bases and J 4 bases; nucleotides not matched to a gene: 3. Germline V gene sequence: CDR1 SGHDT, CDR2 YYEEEE. The CDR3 contains 13 residues. CDR3 region: CASTRDRGNTIYF. CDR3 DNA sequence: TGTGCCAGCACCAGGGACAGGGGAAACACCATATATTTT.

The gene calls are TRBV28 and TRBJ2-6; possible D gene TRBD2, 6 bases. Germline values: CDR1 MDHEN, CDR2 SYDVKM. This CDR3 spans 17 amino acids. V was shortened by 7 bases and J by 0 bases, with 16 bases between the two germline ends. Written as DNA, the CDR3 is TGTGCCAGCATCCCCGGGGAGGTCCTCTCTGGGGCCAACGTCCTGACTTTC. Translated: CASIPGEVLSGANVLTF.

The rearrangement uses TRBV5-1 and TRBJ2-6; D ambiguous. Germline V CDR1 and CDR2: SGHRS, YFSETQ. The CDR3 is 13 amino acids. V lost 4 bases and J 3 bases, leaving 5 bases between the germline ends. This chain's CDR3 is CASSLYGANVLTF. CDR3 bases: TGCGCCAGCAGCCTATATGGGGCCAACGTCCTGACTTTC.

The chain has TRBV6-2 or TRBV6-3 and TRBJ1-6, with 9 bases that match TRBD1. The V segment lost 2 bases and the J segment 0 bases; nucleotides outside the gene matches: 2. The CDR3 length is 17 residues. CDR1 is MNHEY and CDR2 is SVGEGT in the germline V gene. DNA for the CDR3: TGTGCCAGCAGTTACGGGACAGGGAGCTCCTATAATTCACCCCTCCACTTT. Protein sequence: CASSYGTGSSYNSPLHF.

In the case of this clone: It is likely a read error, because the conserved phenylalanine at the end of the CDR3 is missing. No DNA is shown, since the ends of the CDR3 on it are uncertain; the CDR3 is the one TCRdb lists. The chain links TRBV16 to TRBJ2-7; the D call of TRBD1 is as the table states it, not checked on the DNA. The CDR3 is 13 amino acids in total, end residues counted. Germline lookup yields CDR1 KGHSY and CDR2 FQNENV. The CDR3: CASSQSGTGFFSP.

The sample holds a few counts of this clone. The chain uses TRBV5-4 and TRBJ1-6, with 7 bases fitting TRBD1. The V and J ends lost 4 bases and 11 bases, in that order; junction bases with no gene match: 9. Germline V gives CDR1 SGHNT, CDR2 YYREEE (reference sequence). The CDR3 runs 14 residues. CDR3 sequence (DNA): TGTGCCAGCAGCACGGGTGGACAGGCCCCACCCCTCCACTTT. This codes for CASSTGGQAPPLHF.

The chain combines TRBV6-2 or TRBV6-3 with TRBJ2-1; weak D call: TRBD2 (5 bases). From germline, CDR1 is MNHEY and CDR2 SVGEGT. V lost 2 bases, J lost 0 bases, and 20 bases lay in between. The CDR3 runs 19 residues. CDR3 DNA: TGTGCCAGCAGTTACACCCTTCGACGGGTGGGGAGCTCCTACAATGAGCAGTTCTTC. It specifies CASSYTLRRVGSSYNEQFF.

The chain carries TRBV11-2 and TRBJ2-1; TRBD1 matches at 9 bases. J was trimmed by 5 bases and V by 4 bases; bases with no gene match: 3. CDR1 SGHAT and CDR2 FQNNGV come from the germline V gene. The CDR3 is 14 amino acids. In DNA form, the CDR3 reads TGTGCCAGCAGCTGGGACAGGGACGACAATGAGCAGTTCTTC. This gives the protein CASSWDRDDNEQFF.

The J gene is TRBJ2-7, the V gene TRBV28, with 12 nucleotides matching TRBD2. With 6 bases clipped from V and 4 bases from J, the junction kept 7 bases outside the gene matches. Germline V gene data show CDR1 as MDHEN and CDR2 as SYDVKM. This CDR3 comprises 15 residues. The CDR3 loop is CASRQTSGRGYEQYF. As DNA, the CDR3 is TGTGCCAGCAGGCAGACTAGCGGGAGAGGGTACGAGCAGTACTTC.

The chain carries TRBV7-8 and TRBJ2-5; D might be TRBD2 (5 bases). Germline V gene lookup returns CDR1 SGHVS and CDR2 FQNEAQ. V was shortened by 4 bases and J by 4 bases, with 13 bases between the two germline ends. This CDR3 spans 14 amino acids. Written as DNA, the CDR3 is TGTGCCAGCAGCTCCCCACTAGGTACAGAGACCCAGTACTTC. It translates to CASSSPLGTETQYF.

This clone was observed a single time. The J gene is TRBJ2-7, the V gene TRBV20-1; 10 bases map to TRBD1. Per germline, CDR1 DFQATT and CDR2 SNEGSKA (reference sequence). The trim removed 3 bases at V and 4 bases at J, leaving 12 bases unmatched. CDR3 length equals 16 residues. The CDR3 DNA is TGCAGTGCTAGTACCGGGACAGGGGTCTCCCCTTACGAGCAGTACTTC. Protein sequence: CSASTGTGVSPYEQYF.

V is TRBV7-2 and J is TRBJ1-6; D unresolved. V was trimmed by 1 base and J by 0 bases, leaving 7 bases between them. Germline CDR1 reads SGHTA; CDR2 reads FQGNSA. The length of the CDR3 is 16 residues. Here the CDR3 DNA reads TGTGCCAGCAGCTTAGGGTGGAGCTCCTATAATTCACCCCTCCACTTT. Translating gives CASSLGWSSYNSPLHF.

The genes are TRBV7-9 and TRBJ2-7, with 7 bases that match TRBD1. From germline, CDR1 is SEHNR and CDR2 FQNEAQ (reference sequence). This CDR3 is built from 15 residues. V was clipped by 0 bases and J by 2 bases; unmatched bases: 4. The CDR3 DNA reads as TGTGCCAGCAGCTTAGCAGAGACAGGGCCCTACGAGCAGTACTTC. Its protein product is CASSLAETGPYEQYF. Full variable domain (rest looked up from reference TRBV7-9 and TRBJ2-7): DTGVSQNPRHKITKRGQNVTFRCDPISEHNRLYWYRQTLGQGPEFLTYFQNEAQLEKSRLLSDRFSAERPKGSFSTLEIQRTEQGDSAMYLCASSLAETGPYEQYFGPGTRLTVT.

This clone was observed a single time. This chain uses TRBV4-2 with TRBJ2-7; TRBD2 is a possible D gene (6 bases). The V gene lost 4 bases and the J gene lost 3 bases, with 13 bases spanning the gap. Germline V gives CDR1 LGHNA, CDR2 YNFKEQ. The CDR3 runs to 14 residues. The CDR3 DNA sequence: TGTGCCAGCAGCCCGCGGGACTTCGGCTACGAGCAGTACTTC. Encoded protein: CASSPRDFGYEQYF.

The chain joins TRBV7-3 to TRBJ2-3; possible D gene TRBD2, 7 bases. Germline CDR1 reads SGHTA; CDR2 reads FQGTGA. This CDR3 has 16 amino acids. Trimming cost V 5 bases and J 1 base, with 16 bases left between them. The CDR3 spells CASSMNGGAGTDTQYF. The CDR3 coding sequence is TGTGCCAGCAGCATGAATGGGGGGGCCGGCACAGATACGCAGTATTTT.

The CDR3 sequence: CASSPGTDLYEQYF. The CDR3 DNA follows: TGTGCCAGCAGTCCCGGGACTGATCTTTACGAGCAGTACTTC. This chain uses TRBV6-2 or TRBV6-3 with TRBJ2-7; tentative D call: TRBD2 (6 bases). Trimming took off 5 bases at V and 4 bases at J, with 15 bases between the two ends. The CDR3 runs to 14 residues. Germline V gene data show CDR1 as MNHEY and CDR2 as SVGEGT.

This sequence joins TRBV7-2 and TRBJ1-1; D gene unclear. The CDR3 runs 13 residues. The ends were cut back, 6 bases at V and 0 bases at J, with 8 bases in the middle. Per germline, CDR1 SGHTA and CDR2 FQGNSA. The CDR3 reads CASSPDMNTEAFF. CDR3 coding DNA: TGTGCCAGCAGTCCAGACATGAACACTGAAGCTTTCTTT.

This sequence joins TRBV18 and TRBJ2-1, with TRBD2 as a possible D gene (5 bases). Trimming left V 3 bases short and J 4 bases short, with 16 bases between. There are 16 residues in the CDR3. Germline V lookup: CDR1 KGHSH, CDR2 LQKENI. CDR3 sequence (DNA): TGTGCCAGCTCACCGAGGGTTCAGTGGGCGTACAATGAGCAGTTCTTC. Protein sequence: CASSPRVQWAYNEQFF.

The rearrangement links TRBV19 to TRBJ1-1; the match to TRBD1 covers 7 bases. V trimming: 5 bases; J trimming: 3 bases; junction bases outside the gene matches: 9. Per the germline V gene, CDR1 is LNHDA and CDR2 is SQIVND (reference sequence). This CDR3 has 15 amino acids. The DNA for the CDR3 is TGTGCCAGTAGTTCGTCAGGGGGGCGCGACACTGAAGCTTTCTTT. This sequence encodes CASSSSGGRDTEAFF.

This chain joins TRBV13 and TRBJ2-3; TRBD2 matches 14 bases. The CDR3 has 17 residues. The V gene's germline CDR1 is PRHDT and CDR2 FYEKMQ (reference sequence). The ends lost 2 bases at V and 4 bases at J; junction bases unmatched: 5. The DNA of the CDR3 is TGTGCCAGCAGCTTACGACTAGCGGGAGGGTTTGCAGATACGCAGTATTTT. Translated, it gives CASSLRLAGGFADTQYF.

The chain is built from TRBV6-1 and TRBJ2-1, with D perhaps matching TRBD2 (6 bases). CDR3 length: 13 residues. Germline assignment: CDR1 MNHNS and CDR2 SASEGT. Trimming pared 1 base from V and 12 bases from J, leaving 13 bases between. The CDR3 bases are TGTGCCAGCAGTGAAGTAGGAGGGGTGGGGCAGTTCTTC. Protein sequence: CASSEVGGVGQFF.